The 21 T cell receptor beta chains given below trace back to one sample, sequenced in a study of CD8 T cells in ankylosing spondylitis. From the 5' RACE reads, TCRdb called clonotypes with MiXCR, one entry per CDR3 protein. Of about 750,000 distinct CDR3 sequences listed, under 20% are singletons. Whole-study results and caveats: Seven to nine highly homologous variants made up a TCR beta motif, and this motif appeared characteristic of ankylosing spondylitis blood.

These TCRs' antigens remain unknown. The specimen sequenced was blood, either unsorted or a sorted T cell fraction (not recorded which). The receptors derive from a male donor with ankylosing spondylitis.

The J gene is TRBJ2-3, the V gene TRBV7-3, with 8 bases lining up with TRBD2. The CDR3 length is 15 residues. Germline loops: CDR1 SGHTA, CDR2 FQGTGA. V gave up 4 bases and J gave up 2 bases; unmatched junction bases: 5. The CDR3 spells CASSSLGGATDTQYF. CDR3 sequence (DNA): TGTGCCAGCAGCTCCCTCGGGGGGGCCACAGATACGCAGTATTTT.

The chain uses TRBV2 and TRBJ2-3; unclear D gene. The germline V gene encodes CDR1 SNHLY and CDR2 FYNNEI. The CDR3 has 13 amino acids. The V end lost 4 bases, the J end lost 4 bases, and 9 bases lay between the germline ends. The chain's CDR3 is CASSADIADTQYF. The CDR3 bases are TGTGCCAGCAGTGCAGACATAGCAGATACGCAGTATTTT.

This chain joins TRBV29-1 and TRBJ2-3; no reliable D call. The CDR3 spans 13 residues. Trimming took 1 base from V and 2 from J, leaving 7 bases between them. From germline, CDR1 is SQVTM and CDR2 ANQGSEA. The CDR3 nucleotides read TGCAGCGTTGAAGGGGTGGTCACAGATACGCAGTATTTT. Amino acids: CSVEGVVTDTQYF.

The chain couples TRBV27 to TRBJ1-2; tentative D call: TRBD1 (6 bases). Trimming left V 1 base short and J 4 bases short, with 22 bases between. Germline CDR1 and CDR2: MNHEY and SMNVEV (reference sequence). This CDR3 has 18 amino acids. DNA for the CDR3: TGTGCCAGCAGTTTATTTGTGGAGGTTGGGGGGCGTAGCTATGGCTACACCTTC. It codes for CASSLFVEVGGRSYGYTF.

V usage is TRBV28 and J usage is TRBJ2-7; 11 bases map to TRBD2. Germline V gene sequence: CDR1 MDHEN, CDR2 SYDVKM. V was clipped by 6 bases and J by 0 bases; unmatched bases: 4. This CDR3 has 15 residues. The CDR3 DNA reads TGTGCCAGCAGATATACTAGCGGGAGCTCCTACGAGCAGTACTTC. It codes for CASRYTSGSSYEQYF.

This clonotype has only a few counts. The gene calls are TRBV18 and TRBJ2-7; 10 bases agree with TRBD1. Trimming took 3 bases from V and 3 from J; bases not matched to a gene: 8. Germline-derived CDR1 and CDR2 are KGHSH and LQKENI. CDR3 length: 16 amino acids. This chain's CDR3 is CASSPVGGQGNYEQYF. CDR3 DNA sequence: TGTGCCAGCTCACCGGTGGGGGGACAGGGGAACTACGAGCAGTACTTC.

This clonotype was picked up a small number of times. The genes are TRBV7-9 and TRBJ2-1, with 9 nucleotides matching TRBD2. The CDR3 runs to 14 residues. Trimming removed 3 bases from V and 5 bases from J; junction bases left unmatched: 2. Germline assignment: CDR1 SEHNR and CDR2 FQNEAQ (reference sequence). CDR3 protein: CASSLLAGHNEQFF. DNA of the CDR3: TGTGCCAGCAGCTTGCTAGCGGGGCACAATGAGCAGTTCTTC.

This clonotype has just a few counts. The chain links TRBV3-1 to TRBJ1-2; no clear D gene. Germline assignment: CDR1 LGHDT and CDR2 YNNKEL (reference sequence). V was cut by 0 bases and J by 7 bases, with 12 bases left in between. CDR3 length: 14 amino acids. The CDR3 sequence: CASSQDAGVGGYTF. The CDR3 DNA is TGTGCCAGCAGCCAAGATGCCGGGGTGGGTGGCTACACCTTC.

This clonotype has more than one count but fewer than ten. The V gene is TRBV9, the J gene TRBJ1-2; possible D gene TRBD1, 5 bases. This CDR3 has 12 amino acids. Germline CDR1 is SGDLS and CDR2 is YYNGEE. V was clipped by 0 bases and J by 8 bases, with 8 bases between them. The CDR3 spells CASSVDGHGYTF. The CDR3 coding sequence is TGTGCCAGCAGCGTAGATGGACACGGCTACACCTTC. Complete variable domain (other parts from reference TRBV9 and TRBJ1-2): DSGVTQTPKHLITATGQRVTLRCSPRSGDLSVYWYQQSLDQGLQFLIQYYNGEERAKGNILERFSAQQFPDLHSELNLSSLELGDSALYFCASSVDGHGYTFGSGTRLTVV.

This clonotype was recorded a few times. The chain links TRBV19 to TRBJ2-7; perhaps TRBD2 as D (6 bases). CDR1 is LNHDA and CDR2 is SQIVND in the germline V gene (reference sequence). The CDR3 has 15 residues. Trimming left V 3 bases short and J 5 bases short, with 17 bases between. CDR3 sequence: CASSMFPEGRNEQYF. DNA for the CDR3: TGTGCCAGTAGTATGTTCCCGGAGGGCCGGAACGAGCAGTACTTC.

The chain recombines TRBV21-1 with TRBJ2-4; the listed D gene, TRBD1, was not tested against the DNA. TRBV21-1 is designated a pseudogene. CDR3 length equals 13 residues. The CDR3 loop reads CASSPKQGDIQYF. The DNA for the CDR3 is TGTGCCAGCAGCCCAAAGCAGGGGGACATTCAGTACTTC.

The chain recombines TRBV6-2 or TRBV6-3 with TRBJ1-2, with 8 bases identical to TRBD1. J gave up 6 bases and V 8 bases, and 14 bases lay outside the gene matches. This CDR3 has 15 residues. Germline loops: CDR1 MNHEY, CDR2 SVGEGT. The CDR3 DNA follows: TGTGCCAGCGAGCAGACAGGGGCGGGCCCGGATGGCTACACCTTC. It codes for CASEQTGAGPDGYTF.

The chain is built from TRBV14 and TRBJ1-1; D ambiguous. The germline V and J ends were trimmed by 4 bases and 8 bases, with 11 bases remaining between them. CDR1 is SGHDN, CDR2 FVKESK, per germline. The CDR3 contains 12 residues. CDR3 sequence: CASSRQINEAFF. The CDR3 DNA is TGTGCCAGCAGCCGCCAGATAAACGAAGCTTTCTTT.

J is TRBJ2-5 and V is TRBV6-2 or TRBV6-3; D uncertain. From germline, CDR1 is MNHEY and CDR2 SVGEGT. CDR3 size: 12 residues. V was cut by 0 bases and J by 3 bases, with 2 bases left in between. The CDR3 reads CASSYSEETQYF. The CDR3 nucleotides read TGTGCCAGCAGTTACTCTGAAGAGACCCAGTACTTC.

V usage is TRBV27 and J usage is TRBJ2-7; D may be TRBD1 (6 bases). CDR1 and CDR2 from the germline V gene are MNHEY and SMNVEV (reference sequence). Trimming cost V 2 bases and J 2 bases, with 10 bases left between them. The CDR3 spans 14 residues. CDR3 amino acids: CASSLQGSAYEQYF. The CDR3 DNA follows: TGTGCCAGCAGTTTACAGGGGAGTGCCTACGAGCAGTACTTC.

This clonotype was detected only a few times. The rearrangement joins TRBV2 to TRBJ2-2; D not resolved. The ends were cut back, 10 bases at V and 4 bases at J, with 13 bases in the middle. In germline, CDR1 is SNHLY, CDR2 FYNNEI. The CDR3 is 13 residues long. The chain's CDR3 is CAILLGRTGELFF. The DNA for the CDR3 is TGTGCCATCCTTTTGGGTCGCACCGGGGAGCTGTTTTTT.

The V call is TRBV19, the J call TRBJ1-1; D not certain. The V gene's germline CDR1 is LNHDA and CDR2 SQIVND (reference sequence). The CDR3 extends over 13 amino acids. Trimming took off 4 bases at V and 2 bases at J, with 8 bases between the two ends. The CDR3 sequence: CASSNWGNTEAFF. CDR3 nucleotides: TGTGCCAGTAGTAATTGGGGAAACACTGAAGCTTTCTTT.

This clonotype was observed a few times. The chain recombines TRBV2 with TRBJ1-5, with 11 bases identical to TRBD1. The germline V gene has CDR1 SNHLY and CDR2 FYNNEI. J gave up 6 bases and V 1 base, and 2 bases lay outside the gene matches. The CDR3 consists of 15 residues. The CDR3 DNA is TGTGCCAGCAGTGAAGGAGGACAGGGGGCTCAGCCCCAGCATTTT. Residues: CASSEGGQGAQPQHF.

This clonotype was detected a few times. The chain carries TRBV5-1 and TRBJ2-7; 11 nucleotides agree with TRBD1. V shed 5 bases, J shed 1 base, and the junction held 5 bases outside the gene matches. The germline gives CDR1 SGHRS, CDR2 YFSETQ. The CDR3 is 15 amino acids. In DNA form, the CDR3 reads TGCGCCAGCAGGGCCGGGACAGGGGGTTCCTACGAGCAGTACTTC. Residues: CASRAGTGGSYEQYF.

The chain couples TRBV20-1 to TRBJ1-5, with 9 bases fitting TRBD1. J gave up 4 bases and V 0 bases, and 7 bases lay outside the gene matches. CDR3 length: 16 amino acids. Germline values: CDR1 DFQATT, CDR2 SNEGSKA (reference sequence). The CDR3 DNA sequence: TGCAGTGCTAGAGACCTGCAACAGGGGGCGAATCAGCCCCAGCATTTT. Amino acids: CSARDLQQGANQPQHF.

This clonotype was detected only a few times. V and J are TRBV29-1 and TRBJ1-2, with D perhaps TRBD1 (5 bases). The V end lost 6 bases, the J end lost 8 bases, and 16 bases lay between the germline ends. Germline CDR1 is SQVTM and CDR2 is ANQGSEA. The CDR3 contains 12 residues. CDR3 sequence: CSVTGGAWGYTF. The CDR3 bases are TGCAGCGTAACCGGCGGGGCGTGGGGCTACACCTTC.